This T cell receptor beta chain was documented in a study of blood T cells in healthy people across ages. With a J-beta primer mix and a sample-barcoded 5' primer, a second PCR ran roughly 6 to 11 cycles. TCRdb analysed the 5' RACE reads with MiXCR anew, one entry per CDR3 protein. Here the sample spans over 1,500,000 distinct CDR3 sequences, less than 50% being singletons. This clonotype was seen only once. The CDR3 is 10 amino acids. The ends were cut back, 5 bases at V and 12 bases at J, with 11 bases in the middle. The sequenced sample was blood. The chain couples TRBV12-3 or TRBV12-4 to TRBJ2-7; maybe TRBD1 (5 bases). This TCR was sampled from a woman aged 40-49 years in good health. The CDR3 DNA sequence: TGTGCCAGCAGTGAAGGGGCGCCGTACTTC. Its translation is CASSEGAPYF.